The 26 T cell receptor beta chains reported below all come from one sample, sequenced in a study of T cells in Graves' hyperthyroidism and ophthalmopathy. Authors of the study amplified TCR beta CDR3 regions from RNA transcripts. An initial round of RT-PCR targeting the TCR CDR3 relied on the HTBI primer set. TCRdb reprocessed the multiplex PCR reads via MiXCR and lists one record per CDR3 protein. The table includes roughly 500,000 distinct CDR3 sequences, about 45% detected once. The sample consisted of peripheral blood or thyroid tissue (not recorded which). The receptors were sampled from an adult woman with Graves' disease, either hyperthyroidism or ophthalmopathy (not recorded which).

This clonotype was observed many times. The chain couples TRBV7-2 to TRBJ1-4; the match to TRBD1 covers 9 bases. The CDR3 covers 13 residues. Germline V gene lookup returns CDR1 SGHTA and CDR2 FQGNSA. The V segment lost 5 bases and the J segment 13 bases; nucleotides outside the gene matches: 8. Written as DNA, the CDR3 is TGTGCCAGCAGCCCTCGCGAGGACAGGGGACTGTTTTTT. Translation gives CASSPREDRGLFF.

The chain recombines TRBV15 with TRBJ2-7, with 10 bases that match TRBD2. The germline gives CDR1 LNHNV, CDR2 YYDKDF (reference sequence). CDR3 length: 16 residues. The junction had 9 bases not matched to a gene; V was cut back by 3 bases and J by 4 bases. CDR3 protein: CATSSATAGGRYEQYF. CDR3 DNA: TGTGCCACCAGCAGTGCTACAGCGGGAGGGAGGTACGAGCAGTACTTC.

The rearrangement links TRBV7-3 to TRBJ2-3, with a weak D call TRBD2 (6 bases). The germline V and J ends were trimmed by 4 bases and 5 bases, with 16 bases remaining between them. Per germline, CDR1 SGHTA and CDR2 FQGTGA. This CDR3 has 15 amino acids. The CDR3 DNA reads as TGTGCCAGCAGCTCCCCCGGGACTCCGAAAGATACGCAGTATTTT. It is translated as CASSSPGTPKDTQYF.

This clonotype has ten or more counts. The chain is built from TRBV6-1 and TRBJ1-5; 9 positions agree with TRBD1. With 6 bases clipped from V and 2 bases from J, the junction kept 5 bases outside the gene matches. The CDR3 has 15 amino acids. Germline CDR1 MNHNS, CDR2 SASEGT. The chain's CDR3 is CASRPRTGGNQPQHF. The CDR3 bases are TGTGCCAGCAGGCCCCGGACAGGGGGCAATCAGCCCCAGCATTTT.

This clonotype was counted many times. This chain connects TRBV9 to TRBJ1-6; D remains ambiguous. The CDR3 covers 14 residues. V was shortened by 1 base and J by 8 bases, with 10 bases between the two germline ends. From germline, CDR1 is SGDLS and CDR2 YYNGEE. CDR3 in amino acids: CASSVSGFDSPLHF. As DNA, the CDR3 is TGTGCCAGCAGCGTAAGTGGGTTCGATTCACCCCTCCACTTT.

This clonotype came up many times. This rearrangement joins TRBV2 to TRBJ2-2, with D possibly TRBD2 on 7 matching bases. Germline lookup yields CDR1 SNHLY and CDR2 FYNNEI. Trimming cost V 6 bases and J 5 bases, with 16 bases left between them. The CDR3 length is 15 residues. The CDR3: CASSSKGGGTGELFF. In DNA, the CDR3 is TGTGCCAGCAGCTCCAAGGGAGGGGGTACCGGGGAGCTGTTTTTT.

This clonotype came up a few times. This chain joins TRBV2 and TRBJ2-7, with no clear D. This CDR3 region has 12 residues. The ends were cut back, 6 bases at V and 3 bases at J, with 9 bases in the middle. Germline CDR1 SNHLY, CDR2 FYNNEI. CDR3 bases: TGTGCCAGCAGGACGGACGGCTACGAGCAGTACTTC. Translation: CASRTDGYEQYF.

This clonotype came up many times. This chain uses TRBV20-1 with TRBJ1-1; 12 bases line up with TRBD1. The CDR3 spans 13 residues. Trimming took 6 bases from V and 8 from J; bases not matched to a gene: 7. Germline V gene data show CDR1 as DFQATT and CDR2 as SNEGSKA (reference sequence). This CDR3 reads CSAPPGTGGEAFF. The CDR3 DNA reads as TGCAGTGCCCCGCCAGGGACAGGGGGCGAAGCTTTCTTT.

This chain uses TRBV20-1 with TRBJ1-1; D not certain. Trimming pared 5 bases from V and 11 bases from J, leaving 18 bases between. The V gene's germline CDR1 is DFQATT and CDR2 SNEGSKA (reference sequence). The CDR3 is 12 residues long. This CDR3 reads CSAYDTTGGAFF. The CDR3 DNA follows: TGCAGTGCTTACGACACGACCGGAGGTGCTTTCTTT.

J is TRBJ2-7 and V is TRBV10-3, with D tentatively TRBD2 (7 bases). The V end lost 2 bases, the J end lost 5 bases, and 16 bases lay between the germline ends. CDR3 length: 15 amino acids. Germline CDR1 reads ENHRY; CDR2 reads SYGVKD. The CDR3 region is CAISEGAGGGDEQYF. Here the CDR3 DNA reads TGTGCCATCAGTGAGGGCGCTGGGGGGGGCGACGAGCAGTACTTC.

Ten or more counts support this clonotype. The chain uses TRBV27 and TRBJ1-1, with D maybe TRBD1 (5 bases). The V end was cut by 3 bases, the J end by 0 bases, with 8 bases between. The germline gives CDR1 MNHEY, CDR2 SMNVEV (reference sequence). This CDR3 spans 14 amino acids. As DNA, the CDR3 is TGTGCCAGCAGTTTTACAGGTATGAACACTGAAGCTTTCTTT. Its translation: CASSFTGMNTEAFF.

This clonotype was detected many times. The V and J genes are TRBV7-9 and TRBJ2-2; D unclear. Germline assignment: CDR1 SEHNR and CDR2 FQNEAQ (reference sequence). The V end lost 1 base, the J end lost 7 bases, and 7 bases lay between the germline ends. The length of the CDR3 is 13 residues. The CDR3 DNA is TGTGCCAGCAGCTTAGAGCCAAGCGGGGAGCTGTTTTTT. Protein: CASSLEPSGELFF.

V usage is TRBV7-6 and J usage is TRBJ1-2, with no clear D. Germline V gene sequence: CDR1 SGHVS, CDR2 FNYEAQ. The CDR3 consists of 12 residues. The germline V and J ends were trimmed by 2 bases and 12 bases, with 13 bases remaining between them. The CDR3: CASSLIDSGNTF. Here the CDR3 DNA reads TGTGCCAGCAGCTTAATCGACTCTGGAAACACCTTC.

Remarks on this clonotype: A much larger clone lies a single base off, so this may be a read error. This rearrangement joins TRBV7-7 to TRBJ2-7; D might be TRBD1 (5 bases). CDR1 and CDR2 from the germline V gene are SSHAT and FNYEAQ (reference sequence). The CDR3 consists of 13 residues. The CDR3 region is CASSLERGYGQYF. CDR3 DNA: TGTGCTAGCAGCTTAGAAAGGGGTTACGGGCAGTACTTC.

In the case of this clonotype: The DNA is omitted, as the CDR3 cannot be located on it reliably, and the CDR3 follows TCRdb's listing. The genes are TRBV25-1 and TRBJ1-1; the D call of TRBD1 is as the table states it, not checked on the DNA. The CDR3 totals 14 residues, both ends included. Germline loops: CDR1 MGHDK, CDR2 SYGVNS. CDR3 loop: CACSARAPAGEAFF.

The chain has TRBV24-1 and TRBJ2-7; 7 bases are a match to TRBD1. Germline V CDR1 and CDR2: KGHDR, SFDVKD. V gave up 6 bases and J gave up 1 base; unmatched junction bases: 2. The CDR3 is made up of 13 amino acids. The CDR3 loop is CATSLDRSYEQYF. The CDR3, as DNA: TGTGCCACCAGTTTGGACAGGTCCTACGAGCAGTACTTC.

This clonotype was seen only a few times. V is TRBV5-1 and J is TRBJ1-4, with TRBD1 identical over 10 bases. V lost 4 bases and J lost 7; bases outside the gene matches: 4. The germline V gene has CDR1 SGHRS and CDR2 YFSETQ. The CDR3 sequence is 14 residues long. CDR3 sequence reads: CASSLTGGREKLFF. CDR3 DNA sequence: TGCGCCAGCAGCCTGACAGGGGGCCGTGAAAAACTGTTTTTT.

This clonotype was recorded at least ten times. The rearrangement joins TRBV18 to TRBJ1-5, with D maybe TRBD1 (5 bases). Between the trimmed V and J ends, which lost 5 bases and 3 bases, there was a span of 14 bases. Germline V lookup: CDR1 KGHSH, CDR2 LQKENI. The CDR3 sequence is 15 residues long. In DNA, the CDR3 is TGTGCCAGCTCAACCCGGGACGGGTTCAATCAGCCCCAGCATTTT. Translating gives CASSTRDGFNQPQHF.

The chain carries TRBV2 and TRBJ2-7; 7 bases fit TRBD2. Trimming cost V 7 bases and J 7 bases; bases outside gene matches: 10. From germline, CDR1 is SNHLY and CDR2 FYNNEI. This CDR3 comprises 13 residues. The CDR3 nucleotides read TGTGCCAGCACGGGGGGAGGGCCCGATGAGCAGTACTTC. This codes for CASTGGGPDEQYF.

The J gene is TRBJ1-1, the V gene TRBV7-9; D is undetermined. This CDR3 has 15 amino acids. Trimming shortened V by 5 bases and J by 3 bases, and 16 bases separated the two germline ends. Germline CDR1 and CDR2: SEHNR and FQNEAQ (reference sequence). The DNA of the CDR3 is TGTGCCAGCAGCCCCCCTTCGGGTTCCTACACTGAAGCTTTCTTT. This encodes CASSPPSGSYTEAFF.

This clonotype was recorded a few times. The chain has TRBV7-9 and TRBJ1-2; D is unresolved. Germline CDR1 is SEHNR and CDR2 is FQNEAQ (reference sequence). The CDR3 sequence is 14 residues long. Trimming cost V 0 bases and J 0 bases, with 5 bases left between them. The CDR3 loop reads CASSLARANYGYTF. The CDR3 nucleotides are TGTGCCAGCAGCTTAGCGCGGGCTAACTATGGCTACACCTTC.

The chain uses TRBV20-1 and TRBJ1-2; D remains ambiguous. The CDR3 has 12 amino acids. Germline assignment: CDR1 DFQATT and CDR2 SNEGSKA (reference sequence). Trimming took 2 bases from V and 8 from J, leaving 12 bases between them. CDR3 bases: TGCAGTGCTAGAACCACATGGGAGGGCTACACCTTC. It is translated as CSARTTWEGYTF.

This clonotype was seen many times. This chain connects TRBV12-3 or TRBV12-4 to TRBJ1-6; D gene unclear. The CDR3 has 12 amino acids. V was clipped by 5 bases and J by 8 bases, with 7 bases between them. In DNA form, the CDR3 reads TGTGCCAGCAGTCGTGGGGATTCACCCCTCCACTTT. It yields the protein CASSRGDSPLHF.

V is TRBV12-5 and J is TRBJ1-1; D gene ambiguous. Trimming removed 2 bases from V and 3 bases from J, with 13 bases in between. CDR3 length: 15 residues. From germline, CDR1 is LGHNT and CDR2 FRNRAP. The CDR3 DNA is TGTGCTAGTGGTTTGAACGCAGAGGTTGACACTGAAGCTTTCTTT. This sequence encodes CASGLNAEVDTEAFF.

This clonotype was counted at least ten times. The chain uses TRBV20-1 and TRBJ1-5; maybe TRBD1 (5 bases). The CDR3 totals 15 residues. The V gene's germline CDR1 is DFQATT and CDR2 SNEGSKA (reference sequence). Deletions cut 5 bases from V and 0 bases from J, with 14 bases between. The CDR3 protein is CSACEQVHSNQPQHF. The CDR3 bases are TGCAGTGCTTGTGAACAGGTTCATAGCAATCAGCCCCAGCATTTT.

The rearrangement joins TRBV2 to TRBJ1-1; the match to TRBD1 covers 8 bases. Germline V CDR1 and CDR2: SNHLY, FYNNEI. V shed 4 bases, J shed 6 bases, and the junction held 13 bases outside the gene matches. This CDR3 comprises 16 residues. The CDR3 loop reads CASSVRTGPGAAEAFF. The CDR3 nucleotides read TGTGCCAGCAGTGTGAGGACAGGGCCTGGTGCGGCTGAAGCTTTCTTT.